This T cell receptor (beta chain) was sequenced in a study of T-cell reconstitution after alpha-beta-depleted transplantation in children. For TCRbeta, the library was prepared with unique molecular identifiers. MiXCR, run by TCRdb on the PCR reads, gives a single entry per CDR3 protein. The sample has roughly 300,000 distinct CDR3 sequences, around a tenth seen once. Findings and caveats of the study: By about two months after transplant, alpha-beta T cells reportedly arose from several hundred graft clones that had expanded. A year post-transplant, T-cell counts and diversity derived mostly from newly produced T cells.

This clonotype appeared many times. Its matching antigen is unknown. Trimming pared 1 base from V and 2 bases from J, leaving 8 bases between. CDR3 length equals 13 residues. Germline V gives CDR1 DFQATT, CDR2 SNEGSKA (reference sequence). The sequences come from peripheral blood, collected 180 days after TCRalphabeta/CD19-depleted stem cell transplant. The J gene is TRBJ2-5, the V gene TRBV20-1; tentative D call: TRBD1 (5 bases). The TCR originated in a male patient aged 2-15 years who had a stem cell transplant for chronic granulomatous disease, so the T cells may come from the graft donor. CDR3 loop: CSARVQEQETQYF. The DNA of the CDR3 is TGCAGTGCTAGAGTACAGGAGCAAGAGACCCAGTACTTC.